Shown below are 30 T cell receptor beta chains from a single sample sequenced in a study of identical twins. TCRdb reanalysed the 5' RACE reads using MiXCR and keeps one entry per CDR3 protein. The sample carries hundreds of thousands of distinct CDR3 sequences, roughly an eighth recorded once. The same sample was also used in a study of yellow fever vaccine responses in identical twins.

The sample consisted of CD8+ T cells sorted from blood. The source of these receptors is a woman aged 18 to 35 in good health.

This clonotype was seen only a few times. This chain connects TRBV6-4 to TRBJ2-3; TRBD1 might be the D (6 bases). CDR3 length: 15 residues. With 3 bases removed from V and 0 bases from J, the gap between germline ends came to 10 bases. Germline CDR1 reads MRHNA; CDR2 reads SNTAGT. The CDR3 protein is CASSEGGRSTDTQYF. The CDR3 DNA is TGTGCCAGCAGTGAAGGGGGTCGGAGCACAGATACGCAGTATTTT.

The CDR3 region has the DNA TGTGCCAGCAGTTGGAGGGAGGGGGAGCTGTTTTTT. Protein sequence: CASSWREGELFF. The rearrangement joins TRBV28 to TRBJ2-2; a possible D gene is TRBD2 (6 bases). The V and J ends lost 4 bases and 8 bases respectively, with 8 bases between them. The germline V gene has CDR1 MDHEN and CDR2 SYDVKM. There are 12 residues in the CDR3.

This clonotype has only a few counts. The chain recombines TRBV11-2 with TRBJ1-5, with D possibly matching TRBD1 (5 bases). Trimming left V 2 bases short and J 0 bases short, with 8 bases between. The CDR3 is made up of 15 amino acids. Germline CDR1 and CDR2: SGHAT and FQNNGV. CDR3 DNA: TGTGCCAGCAGCTTAACAGGTTATAGCAATCAGCCCCAGCATTTT. Protein product: CASSLTGYSNQPQHF.

This clonotype was observed many times. The rearrangement links TRBV20-1 to TRBJ1-1; D gene ambiguous. Between the trimmed V and J ends, which lost 3 bases and 4 bases, there was a span of 6 bases. CDR1 DFQATT and CDR2 SNEGSKA come from the germline V gene (reference sequence). CDR3 length: 11 amino acids. The CDR3 sequence: CSASSVTEAFF. Written as DNA, the CDR3 is TGCAGTGCTAGTTCGGTCACTGAAGCTTTCTTT.

This clonotype came up a few times. The CDR3 DNA reads as TGTGCCAGCAGTTTCAGGGCGGATGAGCAGTTCTTC. The encoded protein is CASSFRADEQFF. The genes are TRBV27 and TRBJ2-1, with D maybe TRBD1 (5 bases). CDR1 and CDR2 from the germline V gene are MNHEY and SMNVEV (reference sequence). The CDR3 covers 12 residues. Trimming stripped 3 bases from V and 8 bases from J, with 8 bases between.

This clonotype was observed a few times. J is TRBJ2-4 and V is TRBV12-3 or TRBV12-4; maybe TRBD2 (5 bases). The V end lost 4 bases, the J end lost 0 bases, and 7 bases lay between the germline ends. There are 14 residues in the CDR3. The DNA for the CDR3 is TGTGCCAGCAGTTCGGACTTAGCCAAAAACATTCAGTACTTC. Translation gives CASSSDLAKNIQYF.

As DNA, the CDR3 is TGTGCCAGCAGTTCGGAAGGACACCTCTCTGGGGCCAACGTCCTGACTTTC. Translation gives CASSSEGHLSGANVLTF. The chain links TRBV28 to TRBJ2-6, with TRBD1 as a possible D gene (5 bases). This CDR3 has 17 residues. Germline CDR1 and CDR2: MDHEN and SYDVKM. V was shortened by 4 bases and J by 0 bases, with 13 bases between the two germline ends. Using reference TRBV28 and TRBJ2-6 for the parts outside the CDR3, the full variable domain is DVKVTQSSRYLVKRTGEKVFLECVQDMDHENMFWYRQDPGLGLRLIYFSYDVKMKEKGDIPEGYSVSREKKERFSLILESASTNQTSMYLCASSSEGHLSGANVLTFGAGSRLTVL.

This clonotype appeared a few times. The chain is built from TRBV4-1 and TRBJ1-6, with D uncertain. Germline assignment: CDR1 MGHRA and CDR2 YSYEKL. The V end was cut by 7 bases, the J end by 0 bases, with 13 bases between. The CDR3 spans 16 residues. This CDR3 is CASTLDLSSYNSPLHF. The DNA of the CDR3 is TGCGCCAGCACCCTGGACCTGAGCTCCTATAATTCACCCCTCCACTTT.

J is TRBJ2-7 and V is TRBV4-1, with TRBD2 matching over 7 bases. The CDR3 spans 15 residues. The trim removed 0 bases at V and 5 bases at J, leaving 7 bases unmatched. Per germline, CDR1 MGHRA and CDR2 YSYEKL. CDR3 protein: CASSQDRGRAHEQYF. DNA of the CDR3: TGCGCCAGCAGCCAAGACCGGGGGAGGGCACACGAGCAGTACTTC.

The chain is built from TRBV12-3 or TRBV12-4 and TRBJ2-7; 10 bases map to TRBD2. Trimming took 6 bases from V and 2 from J; bases not matched to a gene: 4. This CDR3 contains 14 residues. The CDR3 nucleotides are TGTGCCAGCAGGCGGACTAGCGGCACCTACGAGCAGTACTTC. Amino acids: CASRRTSGTYEQYF.

This clonotype was picked up a small number of times. The V and J genes are TRBV7-6 and TRBJ2-1; TRBD2 aligns across 8 bases. Germline CDR1 is SGHVS and CDR2 is FNYEAQ. The CDR3 runs to 17 residues. The junction had 12 bases not matched to a gene; V was cut back by 1 base and J by 7 bases. The CDR3 coding sequence is TGTGCCAGCAGCTTAGTGGCAGGGAGCGGGAGAGGGAATGAGCAGTTCTTC. Translated, it gives CASSLVAGSGRGNEQFF.

There are a few counts of this clonotype. J is TRBJ2-7 and V is TRBV4-1; D is undetermined. Per germline, CDR1 MGHRA and CDR2 YSYEKL. The CDR3 contains 15 residues. Trimming removed 1 base from V and 0 bases from J, with 10 bases in between. CDR3 amino acids: CASSQGFPSSYEQYV. The CDR3 DNA sequence: TGCGCCAGCAGCCAAGGCTTCCCCAGCTCCTACGAGCAGTACGTC.

The count of this clonotype is one. J is TRBJ2-1 and V is TRBV6-2 or TRBV6-3; 7 nucleotides agree with TRBD2. This CDR3 is built from 15 residues. The junction had 5 bases not matched to a gene; V was cut back by 6 bases and J by 0 bases. CDR1 and CDR2 from the germline V gene are MNHEY and SVGEGT. Here the CDR3 DNA reads TGTGCCAGCAGCACTAGCGCCTGCTCCTACAATGAGCAGTTCTTC. Its protein is CASSTSACSYNEQFF.

The chain uses TRBV27 and TRBJ2-5, with TRBD2 matching over 9 bases. Germline V gene sequence: CDR1 MNHEY, CDR2 SMNVEV (reference sequence). V shed 2 bases, J shed 5 bases, and the junction held 6 bases outside the gene matches. The CDR3 covers 15 residues. CDR3 sequence (DNA): TGTGCCAGCAGTTTAGGCGGGAGGGATACGGAGACCCAGTACTTC. Translating it yields CASSLGGRDTETQYF.

The gene calls are TRBV27 and TRBJ1-2; possible D gene TRBD1, 5 bases. There are 15 residues in the CDR3. V gave up 3 bases and J gave up 6 bases, with 17 bases separating them. In germline, CDR1 is MNHEY, CDR2 SMNVEV (reference sequence). The CDR3 region has the DNA TGTGCCAGCAGTTTGAGTTTTGGGGGGAGCGATGGCTACACCTTC. It is translated as CASSLSFGGSDGYTF.

CDR3 DNA: TGTGCCAGCAGCCTCCTTTTGGGAAGCTCCTACAATGAGCAGTTCTTC. It yields the protein CASSLLLGSSYNEQFF. The rearrangement uses TRBV3-1 and TRBJ2-1; D ambiguous. Germline V gene sequence: CDR1 LGHDT, CDR2 YNNKEL (reference sequence). The CDR3 extends over 16 amino acids. The V gene lost 4 bases and the J gene lost 0 bases, with 13 bases spanning the gap.

This clonotype was detected a few times. This chain links TRBV4-1 with TRBJ2-1; 9 bases map to TRBD2. The CDR3 is 15 amino acids. V gave up 1 base and J gave up 8 bases; unmatched junction bases: 6. Looked up from germline, CDR1 is MGHRA and CDR2 is YSYEKL. The CDR3 reads CASSQAGLAKHEQFF. The CDR3 DNA is TGCGCCAGCAGCCAAGCGGGACTAGCTAAACATGAGCAGTTCTTC.

The table lists this clonotype with a few counts. The rearrangement links TRBV28 to TRBJ2-7; TRBD2 agrees at 10 bases. Germline V gene data show CDR1 as MDHEN and CDR2 as SYDVKM. V was clipped by 2 bases and J by 3 bases; unmatched bases: 4. This CDR3 is built from 15 residues. CDR3 nucleotide sequence: TGTGCCAGCAGTTTAAAGCGGGAGGGCCGCTACGAGCAGTACTTC. Amino acids: CASSLKREGRYEQYF.

This clonotype has at least ten counts. The chain is built from TRBV14 and TRBJ1-1; 11 nucleotides agree with TRBD1. CDR1 is SGHDN, CDR2 FVKESK, per germline. V was pared by 3 bases and J by 0 bases, with 9 bases of the junction left unmatched. The CDR3 is 18 amino acids. This CDR3 is CASSHAGQGAHVNTEAFF. CDR3 nucleotides: TGTGCCAGCAGCCACGCTGGACAGGGGGCGCATGTGAACACTGAAGCTTTCTTT. Full variable domain (remainder filled in from reference TRBV14 and TRBJ1-1): EAGVTQFPSHSVIEKGQTVTLRCDPISGHDNLYWYRRVMGKEIKFLLHFVKESKQDESGMPNNRFLAERTGGTYSTLKVQPAELEDSGVYFCASSHAGQGAHVNTEAFFGQGTRLTVV.

There are many counts of this clonotype. The gene calls are TRBV5-5 and TRBJ2-7, with D tentatively TRBD2 (6 bases). Germline CDR1 and CDR2: SGHKS and YYEKEE (reference sequence). The CDR3 is made up of 14 amino acids. V was pared by 0 bases and J by 3 bases, with 10 bases between. CDR3 sequence (DNA): TGTGCCAGCAGCTTGGAGGAGGGGAGCTACGAGCAGTACGTC. This encodes CASSLEEGSYEQYV.

This clonotype appeared a few times. V is TRBV7-9 and J is TRBJ2-5; TRBD2 matches at 9 bases. Germline CDR1 SEHNR, CDR2 FQNEAQ (reference sequence). The J segment lost 4 bases and the V segment lost 5 bases, leaving 11 bases of the junction unmatched. This CDR3 is 16 amino acids long. The CDR3 sequence is CASSPTGLAVRETQYF. The DNA for the CDR3 is TGTGCCAGCAGCCCTACGGGACTAGCAGTTAGAGAGACCCAGTACTTC.

The V and J genes are TRBV20-1 and TRBJ2-7; 9 bases are shared with TRBD2. Germline values: CDR1 DFQATT, CDR2 SNEGSKA (reference sequence). The CDR3 length is 13 residues. Germline trimming cut 6 bases from V and 5 bases from J; bases unmatched to any gene: 8. The CDR3 DNA reads TGCAGTGCCTTTAGCGGGGGATATCACGAGCAGTACGTC. This codes for CSAFSGGYHEQYV.

J is TRBJ1-1 and V is TRBV4-1; TRBD1 is a possible D gene (5 bases). The CDR3 consists of 15 residues. The V end was cut by 8 bases, the J end by 0 bases, with 16 bases between. Germline V lookup: CDR1 MGHRA, CDR2 YSYEKL. CDR3 nucleotides: TGCGCCAGCTTCTCAGGGCAGGGAATGAACACTGAAGCTTTCTTT. Translated, it gives CASFSGQGMNTEAFF.

This clonotype was picked up many times. This chain connects TRBV7-9 to TRBJ1-2; 8 bases match TRBD1. Germline V gene lookup returns CDR1 SEHNR and CDR2 FQNEAQ (reference sequence). With V trimmed by 7 bases and J by 2 bases, 3 bases remained unmatched. The CDR3 is 13 amino acids. This chain's CDR3 is CASTGQGNYGYTF. The CDR3 region has the DNA TGTGCCAGCACCGGACAGGGCAACTATGGCTACACCTTC. Combining the CDR3 with reference TRBV7-9 and TRBJ1-2 gives the whole variable domain DTGVSQNPRHKITKRGQNVTFRCDPISEHNRLYWYRQTLGQGPEFLTYFQNEAQLEKSRLLSDRFSAERPKGSFSTLEIQRTEQGDSAMYLCASTGQGNYGYTFGSGTRLTVV.

This clonotype has a count of ten or more. V is TRBV20-1 and J is TRBJ2-1, with 9 bases aligning to TRBD2. V trimming: 5 bases; J trimming: 8 bases; junction bases outside the gene matches: 10. The CDR3 loop spans 14 amino acids. Germline V gene sequence: CDR1 DFQATT, CDR2 SNEGSKA (reference sequence). The CDR3 sequence is CSAHNSGGVDEQFF. For the CDR3, the DNA is TGCAGTGCTCACAATAGCGGGGGAGTCGATGAGCAGTTCTTC.

J is TRBJ2-1 and V is TRBV7-2; D call uncertain. The CDR3 runs to 16 residues. V shed 5 bases and J shed 0 bases, with 14 bases lying between them. Germline assignment: CDR1 SGHTA and CDR2 FQGNSA. CDR3 in amino acids: CASSPVGETSYNEQFF. Written as DNA, the CDR3 is TGTGCCAGCAGCCCGGTCGGCGAAACCTCCTACAATGAGCAGTTCTTC.

This clonotype has ten or more counts. The chain carries TRBV12-3 or TRBV12-4 and TRBJ2-1; possible D gene TRBD1, 6 bases. The germline V and J ends were trimmed by 6 bases and 4 bases, with 19 bases remaining between them. This CDR3 has 16 amino acids. CDR3 DNA sequence: TGTGCCAGCAGGGACAGTCTTAGCGAGAAATACAATGAGCAGTTCTTC. This sequence encodes CASRDSLSEKYNEQFF.

The chain couples TRBV9 to TRBJ2-3, with 16 bases identical to TRBD2. The junction had 8 bases not matched to a gene; V was cut back by 1 base and J by 0 bases. The CDR3 runs 20 residues. Germline lookup yields CDR1 SGDLS and CDR2 YYNGEE. The CDR3 loop reads CASSVSYGTSGRGSTDTQYF. The CDR3, as DNA: TGTGCCAGCAGCGTATCCTACGGGACTAGCGGGAGGGGGAGCACAGATACGCAGTATTTT. Full variable domain (remainder filled in from reference TRBV9 and TRBJ2-3): DSGVTQTPKHLITATGQRVTLRCSPRSGDLSVYWYQQSLDQGLQFLIQYYNGEERAKGNILERFSAQQFPDLHSELNLSSLELGDSALYFCASSVSYGTSGRGSTDTQYFGPGTRLTVL.

This chain links TRBV20-1 with TRBJ2-7; D unclear. With 2 bases removed from V and 3 bases from J, the gap between germline ends came to 11 bases. This CDR3 is built from 13 residues. Germline loops: CDR1 DFQATT, CDR2 SNEGSKA (reference sequence). CDR3 nucleotides: TGCAGTGCTAGATCCCAGACCAACTACGAGCAGTACGTC. Translating gives CSARSQTNYEQYV.

The rearrangement uses TRBV7-8 and TRBJ2-2; TRBD1 matches 8 bases. J gave up 6 bases and V 3 bases, and 6 bases lay outside the gene matches. Per the germline V gene, CDR1 is SGHVS and CDR2 is FQNEAQ. The CDR3 totals 15 residues. CDR3 sequence (DNA): TGTGCCAGCAGCTTCAGGACAGGGTCCTCCGGGGAGCTGTTTTTT. Amino acids: CASSFRTGSSGELFF.